The 25 T cell receptor beta chains given below trace back to one sample, sequenced in a study of shared clonotypes between healthy human individuals. TCRdb's table, derived via immunoSEQ multiplex PCR, lists solely in-frame clones and lacks some. Here the sample spans fewer than 600,000 clones, roughly 77% being singletons. The material sequenced was PBMCs. The receptors shown here come from a woman between 35 and 50 years old in good health. Some clones in this sample may be carry-over from other donors' samples.

The V call is TRBV29-1, the J call TRBJ2-7; D is possibly TRBD1 or TRBD2 (6 bases each). The germline V gene encodes CDR1 SQVTM and CDR2 ANQGSEA. The V end lost 8 bases, the J end lost 4 bases, and 15 bases lay between the germline ends. The CDR3 is made up of 12 amino acids. CDR3 DNA: TGCAGCCCCAAACCGGGGGCATACGAGCAGTACTTC. Amino acids: CSPKPGAYEQYF.

This clone occurred many times. Within the sample, other DNA sequences also encode this same CDR3. The CDR3 region is CAWADNTEAFF. The CDR3 DNA follows: TGTGCCTGGGCAGATAACACTGAAGCTTTCTTT. The genes are TRBV30 and TRBJ1-1; D not certain. The CDR3 totals 11 residues. Trimming took off 5 bases at V and 2 bases at J, with 6 bases between the two ends. Germline CDR1 reads GTSNPN; CDR2 reads SVGIG (reference sequence).

The genes are TRBV19 and TRBJ2-5; a weak D match, TRBD2 (6 bases). V was clipped by 11 bases and J by 1 base, with 11 bases between them. This CDR3 is built from 12 residues. Germline V gene sequence: CDR1 LNHDA, CDR2 SQIVND (reference sequence). CDR3: CAAGRPQETQYF. Written as DNA, the CDR3 is TGTGCCGCGGGGCGACCCCAAGAGACCCAGTACTTC. Full variable domain (rest looked up from reference TRBV19 and TRBJ2-5): DGGITQSPKYLFRKEGQNVTLSCEQNLNHDAMYWYRQDPGQGLRLIYYSQIVNDFQKGDIAEGYSVSREKKESFPLTVTSAQKNPTAFYLCAAGRPQETQYFGPGTRLLVL.

The rearrangement uses TRBV18 and TRBJ1-3, with D unclear. Germline CDR1 reads KGHSH; CDR2 reads LQKENI. Trimming shortened V by 5 bases and J by 2 bases, and 16 bases separated the two germline ends. The CDR3 sequence is 16 residues long. The CDR3 protein is CASSVGPDLPGNTIYF. The DNA of the CDR3 is TGTGCCAGCTCAGTAGGGCCAGACCTTCCTGGAAACACCATATATTTT.

CDR3 protein: CASSAVGDRGDEQFF. The DNA of the CDR3 is TGTGCCAGCAGCGCGGTGGGGGACAGGGGTGATGAGCAGTTCTTC. The chain joins TRBV9 to TRBJ2-1; 10 bases align to TRBD1. Germline V gene sequence: CDR1 SGDLS, CDR2 YYNGEE. The CDR3 consists of 15 residues. The ends lost 3 bases at V and 8 bases at J; junction bases unmatched: 8.

The chain employs TRBV18 and TRBJ2-1; 9 bases map to TRBD2. Germline CDR1 KGHSH, CDR2 LQKENI. V lost 1 base and J lost 7; bases outside the gene matches: 11. The CDR3 is made up of 17 amino acids. The CDR3 here is CASSPQRAGGLPNEQFF. The CDR3 DNA is TGTGCCAGCTCACCACAGCGGGCGGGAGGGCTACCAAATGAGCAGTTCTTC.

The chain combines TRBV30 with TRBJ2-5; D not certain. The germline CDR1 and CDR2 sequences are GTSNPN and SVGIG (reference sequence). The CDR3 covers 14 residues. The germline V and J ends were trimmed by 5 bases and 1 base, with 14 bases remaining between them. The CDR3 spells CAWGPGRSQETQYF. In DNA form, the CDR3 reads TGTGCCTGGGGACCCGGACGGAGCCAAGAGACCCAGTACTTC.

The V gene is TRBV7-9, the J gene TRBJ2-7, with D possibly TRBD1 on 5 matching bases. The V gene lost 1 base and the J gene lost 1 base, with 11 bases spanning the gap. Germline V gene sequence: CDR1 SEHNR, CDR2 FQNEAQ (reference sequence). The CDR3 contains 15 residues. Here the CDR3 DNA reads TGTGCCAGCAGCTTAGGTGCAGGGCGTTCCTACGAGCAGTACTTC. It is translated as CASSLGAGRSYEQYF. Full variable domain (missing parts from reference TRBV7-9 and TRBJ2-7): DTGVSQNPRHKITKRGQNVTFRCDPISEHNRLYWYRQTLGQGPEFLTYFQNEAQLEKSRLLSDRFSAERPKGSFSTLEIQRTEQGDSAMYLCASSLGAGRSYEQYFGPGTRLTVT.

The rearrangement links TRBV4-3 to TRBJ1-4; no firm D call. Germline V CDR1 and CDR2: LGHNA, YSLEER. The CDR3 is 16 amino acids. The V end was cut by 0 bases, the J end by 5 bases, with 13 bases between. This CDR3 is CASSQDPGRSNEKLFF. The CDR3 DNA reads TGCGCCAGCAGCCAAGATCCAGGACGGTCGAATGAAAAACTGTTTTTT.

Turning to this clone: The junction does not match germline at one end; this may be a read error. The chain links TRBV7-3 to TRBJ2-2, with D tentatively TRBD1 (5 bases). The CDR3 has 15 amino acids. Germline CDR1 reads SGHTA; CDR2 reads FQGTGA. The CDR3 nucleotides read TGTGCTAGCAGCTTATTTGCAGGGCATGTCGGGGAGCTGTTTTTT. Translation: CASSLFAGHVGELFF. The full variable domain, with the rest looked up from reference TRBV7-3 and TRBJ2-2, is GAGVSQTPSNKVTEKGKYVELRCDPISGHTALYWYRQSLGQGPEFLIYFQGTGAADDSGLPNDRFFAVRPEGSVSTLKIQRTERGDSAVYLCASSLFAGHVGELFFGEGSRLTVL.

V gene TRBV5-4 combines with J gene TRBJ2-1; possibly TRBD1 for D (6 bases). The CDR3 consists of 16 residues. The V end was cut by 5 bases, the J end by 5 bases, with 20 bases between. The germline CDR1 and CDR2 sequences are SGHNT and YYREEE (reference sequence). The CDR3 sequence is CASSTGMGFSNNEQFF. The CDR3 nucleotides are TGTGCCAGCAGTACAGGGATGGGATTCTCTAACAATGAGCAGTTCTTC.

This clone was detected ten times or more. The CDR3 is CASSLAGFSASGKETQYF. The CDR3 coding sequence is TGTGCCAGCAGCTTGGCCGGCTTCTCGGCTAGCGGGAAAGAGACCCAGTACTTC. The rearrangement joins TRBV5-6 to TRBJ2-5; 9 nucleotides agree with TRBD2. The germline V gene has CDR1 SGHDT and CDR2 YYEEEE. The CDR3 is made up of 18 amino acids. J lost 3 bases, V lost 0 bases, and 12 bases had no gene match. Based on the CDR3 plus reference TRBV5-6 and TRBJ2-5, the full variable domain is DAGVTQSPTHLIKTRGQQVTLRCSPKSGHDTVSWYQQALGQGPQFIFQYYEEEERQRGNFPDRFSGHQFPNYSSELNVNALLLGDSALYLCASSLAGFSASGKETQYFGPGTRLLVL.

As to this clone: This same CDR3 is encoded by further DNA sequences in the sample. The J gene is TRBJ2-1, the V gene TRBV2, with TRBD2 matching over 10 bases. Germline CDR1 is SNHLY and CDR2 is FYNNEI. After removal of 6 bases from V and 3 bases from J, the junction contained 5 bases not matched to a gene. The CDR3 extends over 15 amino acids. The CDR3 sequence: CASSPPSGSYNEQFF. The CDR3 region has the DNA TGTGCCAGCAGCCCCCCTAGCGGGAGCTACAATGAGCAGTTCTTC.

This clone has more than one count but fewer than ten. The chain has TRBV7-2 and TRBJ2-3; 12 bases map to TRBD2. The V gene end was trimmed by 2 bases and the J gene end by 4 bases; junction bases not matched to a gene: 4. The CDR3 contains 16 residues. Germline V gene data show CDR1 as SGHTA and CDR2 as FQGNSA. CDR3 region: CASSLRLAGVADTQYF. The DNA for the CDR3 is TGTGCCAGCAGCTTAAGACTAGCGGGAGTCGCAGATACGCAGTATTTT. Variable domain in full (rest from reference TRBV7-2 and TRBJ2-3): GAGVSQSPSNKVTEKGKDVELRCDPISGHTALYWYRQSLGQGLEFLIYFQGNSAPDKSGLPSDRFSAERTGGSVSTLTIQRTQQEDSAVYLCASSLRLAGVADTQYFGPGTRLTVL.

The chain couples TRBV9 to TRBJ1-1; no clear D gene. Trimming removed 4 bases from V and 3 bases from J, with 13 bases in between. The CDR3 is made up of 14 amino acids. CDR1 and CDR2 from the germline V gene are SGDLS and YYNGEE. This chain's CDR3 is CASSLSVGDTEAFF. The CDR3 region has the DNA TGTGCCAGCAGCTTGTCGGTCGGGGACACTGAAGCTTTCTTT.

This clone was recorded a few times. J is TRBJ1-2 and V is TRBV6-4; unclear D gene. Germline CDR1 MRHNA, CDR2 SNTAGT. The V end was cut by 2 bases, the J end by 8 bases, with 12 bases between. The CDR3 length is 13 residues. The CDR3 DNA is TGTGCCAGCAGTGACGAAACGAGTGGGGGCTACACCTTC. Amino acid sequence: CASSDETSGGYTF.

With regard to this clone: The same CDR3 arises from other DNA sequences in this sample as well. This sequence joins TRBV5-1 and TRBJ2-3; D unclear. The CDR3 consists of 15 residues. V lost 0 bases to trimming and J lost 0 bases, with 8 bases between them. CDR1 SGHRS and CDR2 YFSETQ come from the germline V gene. CDR3 coding DNA: TGCGCCAGCAGCTTGGCCACAACTAGCACAGATACGCAGTATTTT. Protein: CASSLATTSTDTQYF.

There are many counts of this clone. The chain joins TRBV4-3 to TRBJ2-6; D not certain. Germline V CDR1 and CDR2: LGHNA, YSLEER. This CDR3 spans 17 amino acids. Trimming took 0 bases from V and 0 from J, leaving 9 bases between them. CDR3 sequence: CASSQDGASSGANVLTF. Written as DNA, the CDR3 is TGCGCCAGCAGCCAAGATGGCGCTAGCTCTGGGGCCAACGTCCTGACTTTC.

V gene TRBV27 combines with J gene TRBJ2-7; the match to TRBD2 covers 8 bases. Germline values: CDR1 MNHEY, CDR2 SMNVEV (reference sequence). V shed 4 bases, J shed 4 bases, and the junction held 15 bases outside the gene matches. The CDR3 length is 17 residues. CDR3 protein: CASSSGLGREGRYEQYF. The CDR3 DNA is TGTGCCAGCAGTTCCGGGTTAGGACGGGAGGGCCGTTACGAGCAGTACTTC.

This clone has just a few counts. This chain uses TRBV19 with TRBJ2-3; D ambiguous. This CDR3 region has 12 residues. Germline CDR1 LNHDA, CDR2 SQIVND (reference sequence). V was cut by 5 bases and J by 2 bases, with 5 bases left in between. The CDR3 sequence is CASSPNTDTQYF. DNA for the CDR3: TGTGCCAGTAGTCCTAACACAGATACGCAGTATTTT.

This clone was counted between two and nine times. The CDR3 nucleotides are TGTGCCAGCAGCTTAGCCCGAGACAGGGGCCTCCCGGATACGCAGTATTTT. Its protein is CASSLARDRGLPDTQYF. The V gene is TRBV11-2, the J gene TRBJ2-3, with 8 positions matching TRBD1. V lost 1 base and J lost 6; bases outside the gene matches: 12. The CDR3 length is 17 residues. Germline assignment: CDR1 SGHAT and CDR2 FQNNGV.

The genes are TRBV9 and TRBJ1-2; D is undetermined. Germline values: CDR1 SGDLS, CDR2 YYNGEE. Trimming took off 0 bases at V and 11 bases at J, with 14 bases between the two ends. This CDR3 contains 13 residues. The CDR3 sequence: CASSVGALSLYTF. In DNA, the CDR3 is TGTGCCAGCAGCGTAGGAGCACTCTCACTGTACACCTTC.

The chain recombines TRBV10-2 with TRBJ2-4; 9 bases agree with TRBD2. Germline CDR1 is WSHSY and CDR2 is SAAADI. The ends lost 8 bases at V and 7 bases at J; junction bases unmatched: 12. The length of the CDR3 is 15 residues. CDR3 protein: CASARGRAGENIQYF. The CDR3 DNA reads as TGCGCCAGCGCCCGCGGGAGGGCGGGAGAGAACATTCAGTACTTC.

This clone was recorded many times. The chain uses TRBV18 and TRBJ2-2, with TRBD1 as a possible D gene (6 bases). Deletions cut 3 bases from V and 3 bases from J, with 11 bases between. Germline V gene lookup returns CDR1 KGHSH and CDR2 LQKENI. CDR3 size: 15 residues. The CDR3, as DNA: TGTGCCAGCTCACCTCAGGGGATTTACACCGGGGAGCTGTTTTTT. Translated: CASSPQGIYTGELFF. Variable domain in full (rest from reference TRBV18 and TRBJ2-2): NAGVMQNPRHLVRRRGQEARLRCSPMKGHSHVYWYRQLPEEGLKFMVYLQKENIIDESGMPKERFSAEFPKEGPSILRIQQVVRGDSAAYFCASSPQGIYTGELFFGEGSRLTVL.

This chain links TRBV28 with TRBJ1-5; D perhaps matches TRBD1 (5 bases). V was shortened by 11 bases and J by 2 bases, with 10 bases between the two germline ends. This CDR3 region has 12 residues. From germline, CDR1 is MDHEN and CDR2 SYDVKM. Here the CDR3 DNA reads TGTGCCCTGTCGGGGGGCAATCAGCCCCAGCATTTT. As protein: CALSGGNQPQHF.